A single sample is the source of the 18 T cell receptor beta chains below, sequenced in a study of T cell repertoires in cytomegalovirus infection. MiXCR, applied by TCRdb to the reads, yields one record per CDR3 protein. The sample records 500,000 or so distinct CDR3 sequences, approximately 15% being singletons. Specimen: CD8+ T cells from PBMCs. The receptor set was obtained from a human donor in good health (CMV status not recorded). Some clones in this sample may be carry-over from other donors' samples.

This clonotype was counted many times. The chain carries TRBV19 and TRBJ2-1, with TRBD2 as a possible D gene (6 bases). CDR1 is LNHDA and CDR2 is SQIVND in the germline V gene (reference sequence). Trimming took off 7 bases at V and 9 bases at J, with 25 bases between the two ends. This CDR3 is built from 16 residues. This CDR3 reads CASTEGGIRSNIEQFF. The CDR3 DNA sequence: TGTGCCAGTACGGAGGGTGGCATCCGTAGTAATATTGAGCAGTTCTTC.

The chain has TRBV25-1 and TRBJ2-5; 9 positions match TRBD1. The CDR3 contains 14 residues. Germline V lookup: CDR1 MGHDK, CDR2 SYGVNS. V was pared by 3 bases and J by 7 bases, with 6 bases of the junction left unmatched. The CDR3, as DNA: TGTGCCAGCAGTGAGGACAGGGGCCCAGGGACCCAGTACTTC. This encodes CASSEDRGPGTQYF.

The rearrangement uses TRBV28 and TRBJ2-1; D gene uncertain. The CDR3 has 11 amino acids. V was shortened by 2 bases and J by 8 bases, with 4 bases between the two germline ends. From germline, CDR1 is MDHEN and CDR2 SYDVKM. The CDR3 spells CASSLTYEQFF. DNA for the CDR3: TGTGCCAGCAGTTTAACGTATGAGCAGTTCTTC.

This clonotype was seen many times. The chain links TRBV29-1 to TRBJ2-1, with 7 bases lining up with TRBD1. This CDR3 comprises 14 residues. Germline CDR1 SQVTM, CDR2 ANQGSEA. Trimming cost V 4 bases and J 4 bases; bases outside gene matches: 7. In DNA, the CDR3 is TGCAGCGTTGTAATAAGGGACAGTTACAATGAGCAGTTCTTC. This encodes CSVVIRDSYNEQFF.

This clonotype was counted between two and nine times. The rearrangement links TRBV28 to TRBJ1-1; 7 bases are shared with TRBD1. This CDR3 region has 13 residues. Germline trimming cut 6 bases from V and 3 bases from J; bases unmatched to any gene: 4. Germline V gene data show CDR1 as MDHEN and CDR2 as SYDVKM. The CDR3 bases are TGTGCCAGCAGCACCACAGGGGACACTGAAGCTTTCTTT. Its translation: CASSTTGDTEAFF.

This clonotype was picked up many times. The chain has TRBV6-1 and TRBJ1-1; D possibly corresponds to TRBD1 (6 bases). CDR1 and CDR2 from the germline V gene are MNHNS and SASEGT. Trimming took off 1 base at V and 0 bases at J, with 12 bases between the two ends. CDR3 length equals 16 residues. The CDR3 DNA sequence: TGTGCCAGCAGTGAAGGATTGGGACACTTGAACACTGAAGCTTTCTTT. Residues: CASSEGLGHLNTEAFF.

This sequence joins TRBV7-9 and TRBJ1-2, with 7 bases lining up with TRBD1. The CDR3 runs 16 residues. Per germline, CDR1 SEHNR and CDR2 FQNEAQ (reference sequence). With V trimmed by 5 bases and J by 4 bases, 13 bases remained unmatched. The CDR3 here is CASSPILQGSGYGYTF. CDR3 nucleotide sequence: TGTGCCAGCAGCCCAATTTTACAGGGGAGCGGCTATGGCTACACCTTC.

The chain employs TRBV7-4 and TRBJ1-6; no firm D call. This CDR3 has 16 amino acids. The V end was cut by 5 bases, the J end by 4 bases, with 15 bases between. In germline, CDR1 is SGHVT, CDR2 SQSDAQ. This chain's CDR3 is CASSPPRRVYNSPLHF. In DNA, the CDR3 is TGTGCCAGCAGCCCCCCACGGAGGGTTTATAATTCACCCCTCCACTTT. The full variable domain, its missing parts supplied by reference TRBV7-4 and TRBJ1-6, is GAGVSQSPRYKVAKRGRDVALRCDSISGHVTLYWYRQTLGQGSEVLTYSQSDAQRDKSGRPSGRFSAERPERSVSTLKIQRTEQGDSAVYLCASSPPRRVYNSPLHFGNGTRLTVT.

This clonotype was counted ten times or more. The chain has TRBV7-6 and TRBJ2-2; 12 nucleotides align to TRBD1. V shed 7 bases and J 4 bases; nucleotides not matched to a gene: 10. The length of the CDR3 is 17 residues. Germline CDR1 is SGHVS and CDR2 is FNYEAQ. CDR3 residues: CASKSGRDRGPTGELFF. DNA of the CDR3: TGTGCCAGCAAAAGCGGCCGGGACAGGGGGCCCACCGGGGAGCTGTTTTTT.

This clonotype was found many times. The chain combines TRBV12-3 or TRBV12-4 with TRBJ2-5, with 13 bases aligning to TRBD2. After removal of 3 bases from V and 4 bases from J, the junction contained 8 bases not matched to a gene. The CDR3 sequence is 17 residues long. In DNA, the CDR3 is TGTGCCAGCAGTTTCCCGACTAGCGGGGGGCGGGGAGAGACCCAGTACTTC. It is translated as CASSFPTSGGRGETQYF.

This clonotype was detected a few times. The J gene is TRBJ1-5, the V gene TRBV6-1; the D gene is possibly TRBD1 (6 bases). Trimming removed 2 bases at V and 7 bases at J, with 18 bases between. The germline CDR1 and CDR2 sequences are MNHNS and SASEGT. The CDR3 sequence is 16 residues long. CDR3 bases: TGTGCCAGCAGTGAAAGGATAGGGGGGAGTGGGCAGCCCCAGCATTTT. Its translation: CASSERIGGSGQPQHF.

This clonotype was counted a few times. The chain recombines TRBV6-5 with TRBJ2-1, with D perhaps given as TRBD1 or TRBD2 (5 bases each). From germline, CDR1 is MNHEY and CDR2 SVGAGI. CDR3 length: 15 amino acids. V lost 0 bases to trimming and J lost 6 bases, with 12 bases between them. The CDR3 nucleotides are TGTGCCAGCAGTTACTCCCAGGGACGAGGCAATGAGCAGTTCTTC. As protein: CASSYSQGRGNEQFF.

This clonotype was found a few times. CDR3 nucleotides: TGTGCCAGCACCCCCCCTAGAACAGATACGCAGTATTTT. It codes for CASTPPRTDTQYF. The rearrangement links TRBV7-9 to TRBJ2-3, with D unclear. CDR1 is SEHNR, CDR2 FQNEAQ, per germline (reference sequence). The CDR3 consists of 13 residues. V gave up 7 bases and J gave up 3 bases, with 11 bases separating them.

This clonotype showed up just a few times. V gene TRBV6-5 combines with J gene TRBJ2-1; maybe TRBD1 (5 bases). Germline CDR1 is MNHEY and CDR2 is SVGAGI. V lost 8 bases, J lost 6 bases, and 20 bases lay in between. The CDR3 sequence is 15 residues long. The CDR3 protein is CASQATVESANEQFF. The CDR3 DNA reads as TGTGCCAGCCAAGCGACAGTAGAGTCGGCCAATGAGCAGTTCTTC.

A few counts support this clonotype. The V gene is TRBV7-3, the J gene TRBJ2-2; perhaps TRBD1 as D (5 bases). The CDR3 has 13 amino acids. Trimming stripped 4 bases from V and 6 bases from J, with 9 bases between. Germline V gene sequence: CDR1 SGHTA, CDR2 FQGTGA. The DNA of the CDR3 is TGTGCCAGCAGCTCTGACAGTCCCGGGGAGCTGTTTTTT. It encodes CASSSDSPGELFF.

This clonotype was observed at least ten times. CDR3: CASSSGDESTDTQYF. CDR3 nucleotide sequence: TGTGCCAGCAGCTCGGGGGACGAGAGCACAGATACGCAGTATTTT. The chain carries TRBV7-3 and TRBJ2-3; a weak D match, TRBD2 (6 bases). Germline CDR1 and CDR2: SGHTA and FQGTGA. V was shortened by 4 bases and J by 0 bases, with 11 bases between the two germline ends. This CDR3 comprises 15 residues.

This clonotype was counted many times. The chain has TRBV11-2 and TRBJ1-2; TRBD1 agrees at 9 bases. V was pared by 1 base and J by 4 bases, with 7 bases of the junction left unmatched. Germline V gene lookup returns CDR1 SGHAT and CDR2 FQNNGV. The CDR3 runs 16 residues. DNA for the CDR3: TGTGCCAGCAGCTTAGGACAGGGGGTTCCTGGCTATGGCTACACCTTC. Translating gives CASSLGQGVPGYGYTF.

This clonotype came up many times. J is TRBJ2-1 and V is TRBV28, with TRBD2 matching 9 bases. Germline values: CDR1 MDHEN, CDR2 SYDVKM. V gave up 2 bases and J gave up 4 bases; unmatched junction bases: 3. The CDR3 extends over 15 amino acids. CDR3 region: CASSLSGRIYNEQFF. The CDR3 DNA sequence: TGTGCCAGCAGTTTAAGCGGGAGGATATACAATGAGCAGTTCTTC.